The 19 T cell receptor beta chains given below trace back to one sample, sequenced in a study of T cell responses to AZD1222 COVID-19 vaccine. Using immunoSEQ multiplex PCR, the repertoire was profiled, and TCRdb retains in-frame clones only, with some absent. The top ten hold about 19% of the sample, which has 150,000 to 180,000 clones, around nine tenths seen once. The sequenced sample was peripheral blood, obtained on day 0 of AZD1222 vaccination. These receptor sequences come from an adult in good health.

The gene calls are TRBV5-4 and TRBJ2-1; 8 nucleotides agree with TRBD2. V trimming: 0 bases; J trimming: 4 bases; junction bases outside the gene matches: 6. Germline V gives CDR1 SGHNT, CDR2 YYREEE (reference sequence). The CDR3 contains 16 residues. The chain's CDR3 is CASSLERGRGYNEQFF. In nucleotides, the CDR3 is TGTGCCAGCAGCTTGGAGCGGGGGCGGGGGTACAATGAGCAGTTCTTC.

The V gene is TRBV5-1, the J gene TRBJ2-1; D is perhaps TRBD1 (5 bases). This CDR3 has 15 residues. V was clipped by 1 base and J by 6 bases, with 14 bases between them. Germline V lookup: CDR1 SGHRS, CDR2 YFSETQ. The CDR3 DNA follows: TGCGCCAGCAGCTTGTTTCAGGTTCAGGGCAATGAGCAGTTCTTC. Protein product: CASSLFQVQGNEQFF.

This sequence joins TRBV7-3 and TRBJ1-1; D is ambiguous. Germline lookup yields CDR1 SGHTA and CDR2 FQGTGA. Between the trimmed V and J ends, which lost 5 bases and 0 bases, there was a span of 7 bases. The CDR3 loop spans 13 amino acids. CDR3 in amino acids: CASSPTVNTEAFF. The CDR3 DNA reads TGTGCCAGCAGCCCAACTGTGAACACTGAAGCTTTCTTT.

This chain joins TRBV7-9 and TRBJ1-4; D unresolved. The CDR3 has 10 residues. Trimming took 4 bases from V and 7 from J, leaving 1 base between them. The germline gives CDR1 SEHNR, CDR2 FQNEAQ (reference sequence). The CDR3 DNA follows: TGTGCCAGCAGCTCTGAAAAACTGTTTTTT. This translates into CASSSEKLFF.

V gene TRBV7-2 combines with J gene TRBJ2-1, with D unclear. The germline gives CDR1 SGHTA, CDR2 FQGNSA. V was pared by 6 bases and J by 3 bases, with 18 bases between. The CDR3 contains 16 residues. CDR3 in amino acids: CASRGFQELVYNEQFF. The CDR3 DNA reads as TGTGCCAGCAGAGGGTTCCAGGAGCTAGTCTACAATGAGCAGTTCTTC.

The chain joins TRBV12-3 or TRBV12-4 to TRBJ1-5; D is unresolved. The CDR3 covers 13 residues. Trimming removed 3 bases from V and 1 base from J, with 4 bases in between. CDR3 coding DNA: TGTGCCAGCAGTTTTTGGAGCAATCAGCCCCAGCATTTT. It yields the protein CASSFWSNQPQHF.

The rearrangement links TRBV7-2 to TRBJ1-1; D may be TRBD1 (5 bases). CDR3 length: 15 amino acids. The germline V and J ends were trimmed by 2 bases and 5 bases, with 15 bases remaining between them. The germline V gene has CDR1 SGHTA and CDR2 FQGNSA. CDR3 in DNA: TGTGCCAGCAGCTTACTATTCAGGGAACGGACTGAAGCTTTCTTT. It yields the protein CASSLLFRERTEAFF.

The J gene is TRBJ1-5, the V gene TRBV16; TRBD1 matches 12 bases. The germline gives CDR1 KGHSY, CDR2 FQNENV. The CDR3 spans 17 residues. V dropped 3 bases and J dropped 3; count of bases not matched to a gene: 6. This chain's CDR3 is CASSQLRDRGPNQPQHF. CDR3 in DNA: TGTGCCAGCAGCCAGCTTAGGGACAGGGGGCCCAATCAGCCCCAGCATTTT.

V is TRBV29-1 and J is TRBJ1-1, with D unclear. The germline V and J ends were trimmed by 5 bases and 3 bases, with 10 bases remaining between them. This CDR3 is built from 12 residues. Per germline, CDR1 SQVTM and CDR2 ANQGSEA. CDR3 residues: CSVSDGDTEAFF. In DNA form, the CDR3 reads TGCAGCGTTTCCGATGGGGACACTGAAGCTTTCTTT.

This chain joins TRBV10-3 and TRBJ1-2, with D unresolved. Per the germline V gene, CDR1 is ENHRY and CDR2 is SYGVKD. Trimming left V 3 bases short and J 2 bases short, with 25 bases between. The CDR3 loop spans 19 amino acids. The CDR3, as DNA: TGTGCCATCAGTGAAGGACCCTCAAGAGGACGTCTGGAGAACTATGGCTACACCTTC. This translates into CAISEGPSRGRLENYGYTF.

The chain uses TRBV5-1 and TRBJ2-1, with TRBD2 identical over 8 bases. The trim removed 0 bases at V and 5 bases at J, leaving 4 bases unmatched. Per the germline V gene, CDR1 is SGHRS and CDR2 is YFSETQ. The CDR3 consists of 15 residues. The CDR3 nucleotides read TGCGCCAGCAGCTTGGGACTAGCGTCTAACAATGAGCAGTTCTTC. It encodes CASSLGLASNNEQFF.

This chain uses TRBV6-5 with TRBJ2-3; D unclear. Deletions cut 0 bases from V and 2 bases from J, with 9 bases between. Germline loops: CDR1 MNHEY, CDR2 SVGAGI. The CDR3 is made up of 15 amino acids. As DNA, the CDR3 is TGTGCCAGCAGTTACTCTGGAGCTTCCACAGATACGCAGTATTTT. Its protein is CASSYSGASTDTQYF.

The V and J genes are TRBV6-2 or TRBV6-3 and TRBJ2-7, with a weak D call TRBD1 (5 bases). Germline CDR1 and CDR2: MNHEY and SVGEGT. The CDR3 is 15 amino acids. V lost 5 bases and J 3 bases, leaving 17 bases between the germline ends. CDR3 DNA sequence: TGTGCCAGCAGTGACGCCCTCAGGGATTTCTACGAGCAGTACTTC. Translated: CASSDALRDFYEQYF.

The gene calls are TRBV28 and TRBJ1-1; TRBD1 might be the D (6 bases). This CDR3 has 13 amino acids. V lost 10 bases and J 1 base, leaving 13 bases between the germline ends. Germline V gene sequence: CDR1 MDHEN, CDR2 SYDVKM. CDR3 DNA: TGTGCCATATGCAGGGGAGGGAACACTGAAGCTTTCTTT. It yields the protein CAICRGGNTEAFF.

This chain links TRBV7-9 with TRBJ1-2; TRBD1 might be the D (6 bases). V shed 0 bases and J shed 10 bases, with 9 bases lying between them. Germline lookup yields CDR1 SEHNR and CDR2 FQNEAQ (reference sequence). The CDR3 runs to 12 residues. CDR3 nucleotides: TGTGCCAGCAGCTTAGCGGGACACCCCTACACCTTC. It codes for CASSLAGHPYTF.

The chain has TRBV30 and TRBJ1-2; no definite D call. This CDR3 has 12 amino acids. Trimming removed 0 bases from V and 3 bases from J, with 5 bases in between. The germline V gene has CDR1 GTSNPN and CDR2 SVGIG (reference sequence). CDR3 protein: CAWSVLDYGYTF. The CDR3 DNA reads TGTGCCTGGAGTGTATTGGACTATGGCTACACCTTC.

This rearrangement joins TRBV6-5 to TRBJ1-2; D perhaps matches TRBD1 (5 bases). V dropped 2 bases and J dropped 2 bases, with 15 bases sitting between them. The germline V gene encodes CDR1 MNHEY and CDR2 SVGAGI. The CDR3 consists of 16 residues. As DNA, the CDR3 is TGTGCCAGCAGTTACACCCGAGACAGCCGAAACTATGGCTACACCTTC. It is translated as CASSYTRDSRNYGYTF.

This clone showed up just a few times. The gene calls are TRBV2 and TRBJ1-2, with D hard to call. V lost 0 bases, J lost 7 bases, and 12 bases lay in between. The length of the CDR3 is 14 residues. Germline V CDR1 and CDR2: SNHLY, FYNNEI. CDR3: CASSEARRVGGYTF. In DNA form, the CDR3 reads TGTGCCAGCAGTGAAGCGAGGAGGGTAGGTGGCTACACCTTC.

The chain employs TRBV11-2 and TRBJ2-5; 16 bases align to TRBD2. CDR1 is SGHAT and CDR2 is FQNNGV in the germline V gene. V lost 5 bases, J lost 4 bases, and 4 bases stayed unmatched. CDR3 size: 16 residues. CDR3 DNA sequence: TGTGCCAGCAGCGGGGGACTAGCGGGAGGGGGAGAGACCCAGTACTTC. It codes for CASSGGLAGGGETQYF.